This TCR beta chain was retrieved from a study of CD8 T cells in ankylosing spondylitis. Broader study findings: Ankylosing spondylitis blood appeared to carry a characteristic TCR beta motif of roughly eight highly homologous variants. A number of the motif variants had already been described in reactive arthritis synovial fluid and blood.

The CDR3 covers 15 residues. Trimming removed 4 bases from V and 10 bases from J; junction bases left unmatched: 11. From germline, CDR1 is PRHDT and CDR2 FYEKMQ (reference sequence). The table lists this clonotype with a few counts. The antigen remains unidentified. One entry per CDR3 protein, called by TCRdb with MiXCR from the 5' RACE reads. Of 300,000 to 400,000 distinct CDR3 sequences in the sample, approximately 22% were seen once. V gene TRBV13 combines with J gene TRBJ2-1; 9 bases are a match to TRBD1. Sequenced sample: blood, either unsorted or a sorted T cell fraction (not recorded which). The receptor's source is a male donor with ankylosing spondylitis or in good health (not recorded which). CDR3 nucleotides: TGTGCCAGCAGCTCCACAGGGGGCTTCACAGACGAGCAGTTCTTC. As protein: CASSSTGGFTDEQFF.